This passage covers 6 T cell receptor beta chains from one sample sequenced in a study of vaccination and CD4 T cells after COVID-19. Their target antigens are unknown. Treatment reported: approximately nine-day PBMC culture with coronavirus spike peptide pools or control peptides (ViraFEST assay). The Oncomine TCR Beta short-read assay sequenced DNA from cultured CD4+ T cells. TCRdb itself ran the PCR reads through MiXCR, one entry per CDR3 protein. The repertoire holds over 15,000 distinct CDR3 sequences, with around 46% as singletons. Material: CD4+ T cells from blood, cultured in vitro, obtained before SARS-CoV-2 vaccination. Receptors were obtained from a human donor who had recovered from COVID-19.

As DNA, the CDR3 is TGTGCCAGCAGCTTGACAGGGAGCAATTCACCCCTCCACTTT. Translated, it gives CASSLTGSNSPLHF. The V call is TRBV5-5, the J call TRBJ1-6, with a possible D match to TRBD1 (6 bases). The germline V gene has CDR1 SGHKS and CDR2 YYEKEE (reference sequence). Trimming removed 1 base from V and 7 bases from J, with 9 bases in between. The CDR3 is 14 amino acids.

This chain connects TRBV5-3 to TRBJ1-2; unclear D gene. TRBV5-3 is an open reading frame, and its role is uncertain. V was cut by 7 bases and J by 4 bases, with 14 bases left in between. The CDR3 runs 13 residues. The CDR3 DNA follows: TGTGCCAGAGGTTCACGGAAGGCCTATGGCTACACCTTC. Encoded protein: CARGSRKAYGYTF.

The chain is built from TRBV19 and TRBJ1-2; weak D call: TRBD1 (6 bases). Trimming pared 8 bases from V and 5 bases from J, leaving 15 bases between. The CDR3 is made up of 13 amino acids. Germline V gene sequence: CDR1 LNHDA, CDR2 SQIVND (reference sequence). CDR3 nucleotide sequence: TGTGCCAGTTCGCCAGGGACAAAGTATGGCTACACCTTC. Protein: CASSPGTKYGYTF.

This chain joins TRBV10-3 and TRBJ2-7, with D maybe TRBD2 (5 bases). V was pared by 3 bases and J by 2 bases, with 11 bases between. The CDR3 is 14 amino acids. Germline V lookup: CDR1 ENHRY, CDR2 SYGVKD. The CDR3 region is CAISDGGRPYEQYF. DNA for the CDR3: TGTGCCATCAGTGATGGTGGGAGACCCTACGAGCAGTACTTC.

This clonotype came up a few times. The V gene is TRBV2, the J gene TRBJ1-2, with unresolved D. CDR1 SNHLY and CDR2 FYNNEI come from the germline V gene. V was trimmed by 7 bases and J by 6 bases, leaving 12 bases between them. The CDR3 is 12 amino acids. The CDR3 protein is CASTVGGHGYTF. CDR3 nucleotide sequence: TGTGCCAGCACGGTGGGAGGTCATGGCTACACCTTC.

This clonotype came up a few times. The chain has TRBV6-4 and TRBJ2-3, with TRBD2 matching 11 bases. J was trimmed by 6 bases and V by 5 bases; bases with no gene match: 4. The length of the CDR3 is 14 residues. Germline V gene lookup returns CDR1 MRHNA and CDR2 SNTAGT. In DNA, the CDR3 is TGTGCCAGCAGTACTAGCGGGAGTATGGATACGCAGTATTTT. The encoded protein is CASSTSGSMDTQYF.